This entry lists 11 T cell receptor beta chains sequenced from one sample in a study of cytomegalovirus exposure and HLA in healthy donors. The study ran its PCR with 60 Vbeta and 13 Jbeta primers. Profiled with immunoSEQ multiplex PCR; TCRdb holds only in-frame clones, not every one. Of under 150,000 clones in the sample, around 69% were seen once. The sequencing input was PBMCs. The receptors were gathered from a human donor in good health.

The V call is TRBV4-1, the J call TRBJ1-6, with TRBD1 matching 7 bases. Trimming took 4 bases from V and 5 from J; bases not matched to a gene: 2. This CDR3 comprises 14 residues. The germline V gene encodes CDR1 MGHRA and CDR2 YSYEKL. The CDR3 nucleotides read TGCGCCAGCAGCCGAGGACAGGATAATTCACCCCTCCACTTT. Translated, it gives CASSRGQDNSPLHF.

This clone was seen just once. The chain carries TRBV28 and TRBJ2-7, with D possibly being TRBD1 (5 bases). The CDR3 has 15 residues. Germline lookup yields CDR1 MDHEN and CDR2 SYDVKM. Deletions cut 2 bases from V and 0 bases from J, with 11 bases between. CDR3 sequence (DNA): TGTGCCAGCAGTTTAAGACAGCTCCGCTCCTACGAGCAGTACTTC. Its translation: CASSLRQLRSYEQYF.

The J gene is TRBJ2-1, the V gene TRBV5-6; the D gene is possibly TRBD1 (7 bases). Germline V CDR1 and CDR2: SGHDT, YYEEEE. This CDR3 has 15 amino acids. Trimming cost V 6 bases and J 6 bases, with 19 bases left between them. CDR3 residues: CASIYGGQGGNEQFF. The CDR3 nucleotides read TGTGCCAGCATATATGGAGGGCAGGGGGGCAATGAGCAGTTCTTC.

This clone was seen a handful of times. J is TRBJ2-1 and V is TRBV19, with 9 bases lining up with TRBD2. The germline gives CDR1 LNHDA, CDR2 SQIVND (reference sequence). With 9 bases clipped from V and 6 bases from J, the junction kept 12 bases outside the gene matches. The CDR3 consists of 15 residues. CDR3 residues: CASSSIAGVSNEQFF. CDR3 sequence (DNA): TGTGCCAGCTCATCGATAGCGGGAGTATCCAATGAGCAGTTCTTC.

The chain's CDR3 is CASSTRTVAGTQYF. DNA for the CDR3: TGTGCCAGCAGTACCCGGACAGTAGCTGGGACCCAGTACTTC. The rearrangement links TRBV6-5 to TRBJ2-5; perhaps TRBD1 as D (6 bases). CDR3 length: 14 amino acids. Germline CDR1 MNHEY, CDR2 SVGAGI. Trimming took 5 bases from V and 7 from J, leaving 17 bases between them.

This clone was seen once. The chain combines TRBV28 with TRBJ2-3; 7 bases agree with TRBD2. Germline assignment: CDR1 MDHEN and CDR2 SYDVKM. V trimming: 3 bases; J trimming: 0 bases; junction bases outside the gene matches: 12. CDR3 length: 18 amino acids. CDR3 protein: CASSLHLGLAASTDTQYF. The CDR3 nucleotides read TGTGCCAGCAGTTTGCACCTAGGGCTAGCGGCGAGCACAGATACGCAGTATTTT.

This chain's CDR3 is CASSLGVSDATNEKLFF. The CDR3 coding sequence is TGTGCCAGCAGCCTCGGCGTCAGCGATGCAACTAATGAAAAACTGTTTTTT. The chain carries TRBV5-8 and TRBJ1-4, with D uncertain. The V and J ends lost 4 bases and 0 bases respectively, with 16 bases between them. Germline V gene data show CDR1 as SGHTS and CDR2 as YDEGEE. This CDR3 spans 17 amino acids.

This clone occurred a few times. The V call is TRBV30, the J call TRBJ2-5; TRBD2 matches at 8 bases. Losses at the gene ends were 3 bases for V and 0 bases for J; bases not matched to a gene: 9. This CDR3 is built from 16 residues. CDR1 and CDR2 (germline): GTSNPN, SVGIG (reference sequence). The CDR3 DNA reads as TGTGCCTGGAGCCAACTTACTAGCGGTTACCAAGAGACCCAGTACTTC. The encoded protein is CAWSQLTSGYQETQYF.

This clone was recorded only once. The chain links TRBV27 to TRBJ1-5, with D unclear. CDR3 length: 15 residues. The germline gives CDR1 MNHEY, CDR2 SMNVEV (reference sequence). Trimming stripped 3 bases from V and 0 bases from J, with 9 bases between. This CDR3 reads CASSLYSNSNQPQHF. CDR3 bases: TGTGCCAGCAGTTTGTACAGTAATAGCAATCAGCCCCAGCATTTT.

V gene TRBV29-1 combines with J gene TRBJ2-7; TRBD2 agrees at 7 bases. The germline gives CDR1 SQVTM, CDR2 ANQGSEA. The junction had 4 bases not matched to a gene; V was cut back by 7 bases and J by 1 base. The CDR3 consists of 12 residues. Here the CDR3 DNA reads TGCAGCGCCGGGACTAATTCCTACGAGCAGTACTTC. This codes for CSAGTNSYEQYF.

The V and J genes are TRBV6-1 and TRBJ2-4; D is ambiguous. Germline CDR1 reads MNHNS; CDR2 reads SASEGT. V was cut by 8 bases and J by 3 bases, with 14 bases left in between. The CDR3 extends over 14 amino acids. Here the CDR3 reads CASHLDSVKNIQYF. The CDR3 bases are TGTGCCAGCCACCTCGATAGTGTCAAAAACATTCAGTACTTC.